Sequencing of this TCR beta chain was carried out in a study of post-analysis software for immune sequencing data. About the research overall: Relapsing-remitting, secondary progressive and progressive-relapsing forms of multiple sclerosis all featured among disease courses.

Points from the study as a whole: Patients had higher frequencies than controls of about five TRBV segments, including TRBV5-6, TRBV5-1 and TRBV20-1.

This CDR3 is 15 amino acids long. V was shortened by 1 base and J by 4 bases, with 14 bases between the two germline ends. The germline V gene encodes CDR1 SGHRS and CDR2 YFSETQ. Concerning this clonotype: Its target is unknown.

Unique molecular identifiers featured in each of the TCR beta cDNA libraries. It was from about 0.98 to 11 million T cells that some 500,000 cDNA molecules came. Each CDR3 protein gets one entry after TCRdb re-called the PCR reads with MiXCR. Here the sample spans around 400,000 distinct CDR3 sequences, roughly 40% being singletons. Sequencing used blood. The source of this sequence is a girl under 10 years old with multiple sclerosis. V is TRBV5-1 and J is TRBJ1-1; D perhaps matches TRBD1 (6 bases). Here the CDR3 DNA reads TGCGCCAGCAGCTTGATTGGGGGGCAGGGCACTGAAGCTTTCTTT. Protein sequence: CASSLIGGQGTEAFF.